Below are 25 T cell receptor beta chains sequenced from a single sample in a study of blood T cell repertoires in COVID-19. This table comes from immunoSEQ multiplex PCR, and its TCRdb copy is limited to in-frame clones, with some not included. Here the sample spans almost 200,000 clones, around 79% being singletons. Material: peripheral blood. All receptors come from a woman aged 40 to 50 with COVID-19, enrolled during active disease.

The chain links TRBV30 to TRBJ1-2, with D hard to call. Germline V gene data show CDR1 as GTSNPN and CDR2 as SVGIG (reference sequence). The CDR3 has 11 amino acids. The CDR3 reads CARRKNYGYTF. The CDR3 nucleotides read TGTGCAAGGAGGAAAAACTATGGCTACACCTTC.

The J gene is TRBJ1-3, the V gene TRBV9, with D uncertain. Germline V gene data show CDR1 as SGDLS and CDR2 as YYNGEE. The V and J ends lost 1 base and 0 bases respectively, with 5 bases between them. The CDR3 contains 14 residues. The CDR3 reads CASSVQVSGNTIYF. In nucleotides, the CDR3 is TGTGCCAGCAGCGTACAGGTCTCTGGAAACACCATATATTTT.

The chain uses TRBV10-3 and TRBJ1-2; the match to TRBD1 covers 7 bases. V shed 6 bases and J 0 bases; nucleotides not matched to a gene: 16. CDR3 length equals 18 residues. CDR1 and CDR2 (germline): ENHRY, SYGVKD. In DNA, the CDR3 is TGTGCCATCAGAGTGAGAGGGCTCCGGGACAGAGCTAACTATGGCTACACCTTC. Encoded protein: CAIRVRGLRDRANYGYTF.

The gene calls are TRBV5-4 and TRBJ1-6; D remains unclear. The V gene's germline CDR1 is SGHNT and CDR2 YYREEE (reference sequence). Trimming shortened V by 2 bases and J by 7 bases, and 16 bases separated the two germline ends. The CDR3 contains 16 residues. CDR3 nucleotide sequence: TGTGCCAGCAGCTTTTCAACGGGAGATGGGAATTCACCCCTCCACTTT. Translating gives CASSFSTGDGNSPLHF.

This clone was found a few times. The J gene is TRBJ2-7, the V gene TRBV27; TRBD1 is a possible D gene (7 bases). V shed 3 bases and J shed 4 bases, with 10 bases lying between them. The CDR3 has 13 residues. Germline loops: CDR1 MNHEY, CDR2 SMNVEV (reference sequence). CDR3: CASSLQGGYEQYF. CDR3 coding DNA: TGTGCCAGCAGTTTGCAGGGGGGTTACGAGCAGTACTTC.

The gene calls are TRBV19 and TRBJ1-1; unclear D gene. CDR3 length equals 15 residues. With 5 bases removed from V and 2 bases from J, the gap between germline ends came to 15 bases. Germline V lookup: CDR1 LNHDA, CDR2 SQIVND (reference sequence). The CDR3 nucleotides read TGTGCCAGTAGTCCGGGGAGACATCCAAACACTGAAGCTTTCTTT. Translation gives CASSPGRHPNTEAFF.

This clone was counted a few times. V is TRBV6-1 and J is TRBJ2-4, with D perhaps TRBD2 (6 bases). The V and J ends lost 2 bases and 8 bases respectively, with 16 bases between them. The CDR3 totals 15 residues. Germline CDR1 MNHNS, CDR2 SASEGT. The CDR3 coding sequence is TGTGCCAGCAGTGAAAGCTGGAAGACGGGGGACATTCAGTACTTC. It yields the protein CASSESWKTGDIQYF.

The chain uses TRBV6-6 and TRBJ1-2; possibly TRBD1 for D (5 bases). Per germline, CDR1 MNHNY and CDR2 SVGAGI (reference sequence). This CDR3 is 15 amino acids long. V lost 5 bases and J lost 2, with 15 bases in between. In nucleotides, the CDR3 is TGTGCCAGCAGTCCCCCGGGGGGACTGAACTATGGCTACACCTTC. Protein product: CASSPPGGLNYGYTF.

The chain is built from TRBV3-1 (or the pseudogene TRBV3-2) and TRBJ2-5; D ambiguous. This CDR3 is 14 amino acids long. Germline CDR1 LGHDT, CDR2 YNNKEL (reference sequence). V was trimmed by 1 base and J by 3 bases, leaving 9 bases between them. CDR3 sequence: CASSQVKEKETQYF. For the CDR3, the DNA is TGTGCCAGCAGCCAAGTCAAAGAGAAAGAGACCCAGTACTTC.

This chain connects TRBV3-1 (or the pseudogene TRBV3-2) to TRBJ1-2, with 7 bases lining up with TRBD1. The CDR3 spans 13 residues. Germline-derived CDR1 and CDR2 are LGHDT and YNNKEL (reference sequence). Losses at the gene ends were 6 bases for V and 8 bases for J; bases not matched to a gene: 9. CDR3 in DNA: TGTGCCAGCAGGTCCGCCGGGACAGTCGGCTACACCTTC. Residues: CASRSAGTVGYTF.

This clone was seen more than once but under ten times. J is TRBJ2-7 and V is TRBV5-4; 10 nucleotides line up with TRBD2. From germline, CDR1 is SGHNT and CDR2 YYREEE (reference sequence). CDR3 size: 15 residues. The J segment lost 5 bases and the V segment lost 3 bases, leaving 8 bases of the junction unmatched. CDR3 sequence: CASSSQAGGPHEQYF. As DNA, the CDR3 is TGTGCCAGCAGCTCCCAAGCGGGAGGGCCCCACGAGCAGTACTTC.

This chain connects TRBV20-1 to TRBJ1-6; 8 bases agree with TRBD1. Germline V lookup: CDR1 DFQATT, CDR2 SNEGSKA (reference sequence). V lost 3 bases, J lost 7 bases, and 11 bases stayed unmatched. The CDR3 extends over 16 amino acids. CDR3 sequence: CSASEPGQGRNSPLHF. The CDR3, as DNA: TGCAGTGCTAGTGAACCAGGACAGGGCAGGAATTCACCCCTCCACTTT.

The chain joins TRBV18 to TRBJ1-3, with a possible D match to TRBD1 (6 bases). Germline V gives CDR1 KGHSH, CDR2 LQKENI. V was pared by 4 bases and J by 2 bases, with 18 bases between. The CDR3 is made up of 17 amino acids. The CDR3 here is CASSRDMQSGAGNTIYF. The CDR3 DNA reads as TGTGCCAGCTCACGGGACATGCAGTCAGGGGCTGGAAACACCATATATTTT.

Only one count was recorded for this clone. The chain is built from TRBV2 and TRBJ1-2; perhaps TRBD1 as D (6 bases). V lost 6 bases, J lost 2 bases, and 10 bases lay in between. The CDR3 is 13 amino acids. The germline CDR1 and CDR2 sequences are SNHLY and FYNNEI. The CDR3 DNA reads as TGTGCCAGCAGCGCCACAGGGAACTATGGCTACACCTTC. It specifies CASSATGNYGYTF.

The rearrangement uses TRBV7-8 and TRBJ2-1; 12 nucleotides agree with TRBD2. Unmatched junction bases numbered 10, after V lost 4 bases and J lost 0 bases. CDR1 and CDR2 from the germline V gene are SGHVS and FQNEAQ. This CDR3 is 19 amino acids long. The CDR3 region is CASSSRTSGGHSSYNEQFF. The DNA of the CDR3 is TGTGCCAGCAGCTCGCGTACTAGCGGGGGGCATAGCTCCTACAATGAGCAGTTCTTC. Filled out from reference TRBV7-8 and TRBJ2-1, the complete variable domain reads GAGVSQSPRYKVAKRGQDVALRCDPISGHVSLFWYQQALGQGPEFLTYFQNEAQLDKSGLPSDRFFAERPEGSVSTLKIQRTQQEDSAVYLCASSSRTSGGHSSYNEQFFGPGTRLTVL.

This chain connects TRBV7-9 to TRBJ2-1; D is possibly TRBD2 (5 bases). V was trimmed by 1 base and J by 7 bases, leaving 14 bases between them. From germline, CDR1 is SEHNR and CDR2 FQNEAQ (reference sequence). CDR3 length equals 15 residues. In DNA, the CDR3 is TGTGCCAGCAGCTTAGAGGCAGGAGGATGGAATGAGCAGTTCTTC. Translated, it gives CASSLEAGGWNEQFF.

The gene calls are TRBV5-5 and TRBJ1-2; D remains ambiguous. V was shortened by 2 bases and J by 4 bases, with 12 bases between the two germline ends. The CDR3 is 14 residues long. The germline V gene has CDR1 SGHKS and CDR2 YYEKEE (reference sequence). The DNA of the CDR3 is TGTGCCAGCAGCTTTACAGACGGAACCTATGGCTACACCTTC. Translated: CASSFTDGTYGYTF.

V usage is TRBV11-1 and J usage is TRBJ2-7; tentative D call: TRBD1 (5 bases). Germline lookup yields CDR1 SGHAT and CDR2 FQDESV (reference sequence). Between the trimmed V and J ends, which lost 3 bases and 6 bases, there was a span of 9 bases. The CDR3 contains 12 residues. CDR3 sequence (DNA): TGTGCCAGCAGCTTTTCAGGGCCCGAGCAGTACTTC. Translating it yields CASSFSGPEQYF.

This chain links TRBV5-1 with TRBJ2-7; 7 bases are a match to TRBD1. V lost 2 bases and J lost 7; bases outside the gene matches: 6. The CDR3 consists of 13 residues. Germline V lookup: CDR1 SGHRS, CDR2 YFSETQ. CDR3: CASSFGTVIEQYF. The CDR3 nucleotides are TGCGCCAGCAGCTTTGGGACAGTAATAGAGCAGTACTTC.

The CDR3 is CASSPPSVYGYTF. The CDR3 coding sequence is TGTGCCAGCTCACCACCTTCAGTATATGGCTACACCTTC. The V gene is TRBV18, the J gene TRBJ1-2; D unclear. The V end lost 0 bases, the J end lost 5 bases, and 7 bases lay between the germline ends. In germline, CDR1 is KGHSH, CDR2 LQKENI. The CDR3 totals 13 residues.

The rearrangement uses TRBV29-1 and TRBJ2-3, with 8 bases aligning to TRBD1. The CDR3 totals 15 residues. Germline V gene lookup returns CDR1 SQVTM and CDR2 ANQGSEA. Germline trimming cut 5 bases from V and 5 bases from J; bases unmatched to any gene: 12. The CDR3 loop reads CSVPTGDAREDTQYF. The CDR3 DNA follows: TGCAGCGTTCCGACAGGGGACGCAAGAGAAGATACGCAGTATTTT.

This clone was found a few times. The genes are TRBV5-5 and TRBJ1-4; possibly TRBD1 for D (5 bases). This CDR3 contains 14 residues. Trimming left V 5 bases short and J 5 bases short, with 13 bases between. Germline V gene data show CDR1 as SGHKS and CDR2 as YYEKEE (reference sequence). The CDR3 spells CASSRQHQNEKLFF. The CDR3, as DNA: TGTGCCAGCAGTCGACAGCACCAGAATGAAAAACTGTTTTTT. Drawing the rest from reference TRBV5-5 and TRBJ1-4, the complete variable domain is DAGVTQSPTHLIKTRGQQVTLRCSPISGHKSVSWYQQVLGQGPQFIFQYYEKEERGRGNFPDRFSARQFPNYSSELNVNALLLGDSALYLCASSRQHQNEKLFFGSGTQLSVL.

The chain employs TRBV18 and TRBJ1-3, with D unclear. The CDR3 is made up of 15 amino acids. The V gene lost 1 base and the J gene lost 0 bases, with 7 bases spanning the gap. The germline V gene encodes CDR1 KGHSH and CDR2 LQKENI. This CDR3 reads CASSPQTVSGNTIYF. The CDR3 region has the DNA TGTGCCAGCTCACCACAGACTGTCTCTGGAAACACCATATATTTT.

The chain uses TRBV6-5 and TRBJ1-1; D gene uncertain. V was cut by 6 bases and J by 4 bases, with 12 bases left in between. Germline CDR1 reads MNHEY; CDR2 reads SVGAGI. There are 13 residues in the CDR3. In DNA, the CDR3 is TGTGCCAGCAGCCTCGGTCCGGTCACTGAAGCTTTCTTT. Encoded protein: CASSLGPVTEAFF.

This clone has only a few counts. The chain links TRBV19 to TRBJ2-1; D is ambiguous. Germline loops: CDR1 LNHDA, CDR2 SQIVND (reference sequence). The CDR3 is 11 amino acids. Trimming removed 6 bases from V and 10 bases from J, with 10 bases in between. The CDR3 DNA follows: TGTGCCAGTAGCCTTGCCAGGGAGCAGTTCTTC. This sequence encodes CASSLAREQFF. Filled out from reference TRBV19 and TRBJ2-1, the complete variable domain reads DGGITQSPKYLFRKEGQNVTLSCEQNLNHDAMYWYRQDPGQGLRLIYYSQIVNDFQKGDIAEGYSVSREKKESFPLTVTSAQKNPTAFYLCASSLAREQFFGPGTRLTVL.